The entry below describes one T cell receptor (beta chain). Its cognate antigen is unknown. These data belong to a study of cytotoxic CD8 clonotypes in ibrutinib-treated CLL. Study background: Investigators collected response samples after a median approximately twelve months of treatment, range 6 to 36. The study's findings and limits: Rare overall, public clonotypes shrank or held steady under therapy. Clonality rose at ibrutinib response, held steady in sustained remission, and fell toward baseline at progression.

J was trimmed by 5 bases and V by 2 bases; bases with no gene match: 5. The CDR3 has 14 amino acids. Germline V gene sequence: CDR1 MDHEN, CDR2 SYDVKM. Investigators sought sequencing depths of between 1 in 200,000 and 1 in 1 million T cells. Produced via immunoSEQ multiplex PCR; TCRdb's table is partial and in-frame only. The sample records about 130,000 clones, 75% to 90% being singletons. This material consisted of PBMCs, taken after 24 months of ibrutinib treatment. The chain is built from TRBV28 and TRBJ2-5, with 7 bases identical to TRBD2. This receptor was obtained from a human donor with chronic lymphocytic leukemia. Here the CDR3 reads CASSLGWGGETQYF. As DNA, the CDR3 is TGTGCCAGCAGTTTAGGCTGGGGAGGGGAGACCCAGTACTTC.